These 9 T cell receptor beta chains were sequenced from one sample in a study of blood T cell repertoires in COVID-19. Sequencing was performed with immunoSEQ multiplex PCR; in TCRdb, only in-frame clones are kept and a portion is missing. The sample holds roughly 83,000 clones, around nine tenths seen once. Sample: peripheral blood. The source is a man older than 75 with active or convalescent COVID-19.

The chain links TRBV7-2 to TRBJ2-6, with no clear D. Germline V gene lookup returns CDR1 SGHTA and CDR2 FQGNSA. Trimming shortened V by 4 bases and J by 3 bases, and 4 bases separated the two germline ends. The CDR3 is 13 amino acids. The CDR3 DNA reads as TGTGCCAGCAGCTCGTATGGGGCCAACGTCCTGACTTTC. Residues: CASSSYGANVLTF. The variable domain in full, completed from reference TRBV7-2 and TRBJ2-6, reads GAGVSQSPSNKVTEKGKDVELRCDPISGHTALYWYRQSLGQGLEFLIYFQGNSAPDKSGLPSDRFSAERTGGSVSTLTIQRTQQEDSAVYLCASSSYGANVLTFGAGSRLTVL.

This sequence joins TRBV12-3 or TRBV12-4 and TRBJ2-5, with 8 bases fitting TRBD1. The CDR3 extends over 13 amino acids. Losses at the gene ends were 6 bases for V and 7 bases for J; bases not matched to a gene: 7. CDR3 nucleotide sequence: TGTGCCAGCAGGGGACAGGAGGTCGGGACCCAGTACTTC. Protein: CASRGQEVGTQYF.

The chain joins TRBV27 to TRBJ2-3; possible D gene TRBD2, 5 bases. CDR1 MNHEY and CDR2 SMNVEV come from the germline V gene (reference sequence). The V gene lost 5 bases and the J gene lost 9 bases, with 12 bases spanning the gap. CDR3 length: 12 amino acids. CDR3 region: CASSSGQRTQYF. The DNA for the CDR3 is TGTGCCAGCAGTAGTGGCCAGCGGACGCAGTATTTT.

The chain is built from TRBV19 and TRBJ1-2; 7 positions match TRBD1. With V trimmed by 6 bases and J by 1 base, 2 bases remained unmatched. Germline CDR1 is LNHDA and CDR2 is SQIVND (reference sequence). The CDR3 is made up of 13 amino acids. CDR3 nucleotides: TGTGCCAGTAGACGGGACAGTAACTATGGCTACACCTTC. Protein product: CASRRDSNYGYTF.

The chain recombines TRBV19 with TRBJ2-6, with a possible D match to TRBD1 (5 bases). Germline loops: CDR1 LNHDA, CDR2 SQIVND (reference sequence). The length of the CDR3 is 15 residues. V lost 6 bases and J 0 bases, leaving 9 bases between the germline ends. The DNA for the CDR3 is TGTGCCAGTAGCCCACAGGCCTCTGGGGCCAACGTCCTGACTTTC. This translates into CASSPQASGANVLTF.

This sequence joins TRBV5-4 and TRBJ1-4; 9 bases are shared with TRBD1. CDR1 and CDR2 from the germline V gene are SGHNT and YYREEE (reference sequence). The CDR3 runs 14 residues. Germline trimming cut 4 bases from V and 6 bases from J; bases unmatched to any gene: 4. The CDR3 DNA reads TGTGCCAGCAGCCCGGGACAGGGAGATGAAAAACTGTTTTTT. Its translation: CASSPGQGDEKLFF.

This rearrangement joins TRBV5-1 to TRBJ1-2; 10 bases are shared with TRBD1. This CDR3 is built from 16 residues. With V trimmed by 4 bases and J by 4 bases, 10 bases remained unmatched. Germline assignment: CDR1 SGHRS and CDR2 YFSETQ. The CDR3 region is CASSPGWDRGSYGYTF. The DNA of the CDR3 is TGCGCCAGCAGCCCAGGATGGGACAGGGGTTCCTATGGCTACACCTTC. The variable domain in full, completed from reference TRBV5-1 and TRBJ1-2, reads KAGVTQTPRYLIKTRGQQVTLSCSPISGHRSVSWYQQTPGQGLQFLFEYFSETQRNKGNFPGRFSGRQFSNSRSEMNVSTLELGDSALYLCASSPGWDRGSYGYTFGSGTRLTVV.

Here the CDR3 DNA reads TGTGCCAGTATGGGGACAGGGGGTCAGCCCCAGCATTTT. It codes for CASMGTGGQPQHF. The rearrangement uses TRBV19 and TRBJ1-5, with 11 bases matching TRBD1. Germline V gene data show CDR1 as LNHDA and CDR2 as SQIVND (reference sequence). The V segment lost 7 bases and the J segment 6 bases; nucleotides outside the gene matches: 2. The CDR3 sequence is 13 residues long. The variable domain in full, completed from reference TRBV19 and TRBJ1-5, reads DGGITQSPKYLFRKEGQNVTLSCEQNLNHDAMYWYRQDPGQGLRLIYYSQIVNDFQKGDIAEGYSVSREKKESFPLTVTSAQKNPTAFYLCASMGTGGQPQHFGDGTRLSIL.

The chain couples TRBV19 to TRBJ1-1, with TRBD1 identical over 7 bases. This CDR3 has 14 amino acids. J was trimmed by 5 bases and V by 7 bases; bases with no gene match: 10. CDR1 and CDR2 from the germline V gene are LNHDA and SQIVND (reference sequence). The DNA for the CDR3 is TGTGCCAGTATTACGCCAGGGGGTAAGACTGAAGCTTTCTTT. This gives the protein CASITPGGKTEAFF.